This T cell receptor beta chain is drawn from a study of lymphopenia after photon versus proton radiotherapy. General study findings and limits: A bigger post-nadir fall in TCR diversity correlated inversely with survival time in deceased patients.

Turning to this clone: Its antigen is unknown.

CDR1 SGDLS and CDR2 YYNGEE come from the germline V gene. Trimming took 0 bases from V and 5 from J; bases not matched to a gene: 10. The CDR3 runs to 19 residues. Data came from immunoSEQ multiplex PCR; TCRdb stores just in-frame clones and leaves some out. The top ten hold around 5.2% of the sample, which has 26,000 or so clones, roughly 85% seen once. This chain links TRBV9 with TRBJ2-1; 14 nucleotides match TRBD2. The TCR originated in a man aged 30 to 39 with gastric cancer. The material was peripheral blood, obtained from a patient treated with photon-based radiotherapy. This CDR3 is CASSVEGLAGEASDNEQFF. CDR3 in DNA: TGTGCCAGCAGCGTAGAGGGACTAGCGGGAGAGGCGAGCGACAATGAGCAGTTCTTC.